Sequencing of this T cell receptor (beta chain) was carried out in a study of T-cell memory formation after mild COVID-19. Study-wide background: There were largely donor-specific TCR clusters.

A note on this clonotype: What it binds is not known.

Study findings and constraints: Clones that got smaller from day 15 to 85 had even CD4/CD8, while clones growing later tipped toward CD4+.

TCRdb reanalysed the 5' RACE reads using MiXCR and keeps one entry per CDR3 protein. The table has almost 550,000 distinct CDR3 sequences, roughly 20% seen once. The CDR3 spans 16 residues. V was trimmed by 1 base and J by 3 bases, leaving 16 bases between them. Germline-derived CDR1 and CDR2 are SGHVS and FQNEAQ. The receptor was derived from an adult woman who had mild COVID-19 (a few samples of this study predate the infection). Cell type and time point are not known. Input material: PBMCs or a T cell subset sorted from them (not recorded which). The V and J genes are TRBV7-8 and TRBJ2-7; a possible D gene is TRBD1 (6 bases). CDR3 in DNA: TGTGCCAGCAGCTTAGGGTACCGGGACAAAAGCTACGAGCAGTACTTC. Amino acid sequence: CASSLGYRDKSYEQYF.